Listed below are T cell receptor beta chains from one sample, sequenced in a study of response to subunit inactivated influenza vaccine. TCRdb fed the RT-PCR reads into MiXCR, producing one record per CDR3 protein. The sample yields 250,000 to 350,000 distinct CDR3 sequences, around 22% seen once. The sample was PBMCs from blood, taken about 19 months after vaccination. These receptors came from a man in his fifties or sixties who received an inactivated influenza vaccine. CDR3s include the opening cysteine and the closing phenylalanine or tryptophan. Fields, in order: clone size, J gene, V gene, D gene, CDR3 protein, CDR3 DNA. A D gene is named only where the DNA matches it firmly. Rows may omit the clone size; those that give it use once, few, many or a size class.

clone size: few
J gene: TRBJ1-4
V gene: TRBV7-9
D gene: TRBD1
CDR3 protein: CASSPGQGTTNEKLFF
CDR3 DNA: TGTGCCAGCAGCCCGGGACAGGGGACAACTAATGAAAAACTGTTTTTT

clone size: few
J gene: TRBJ2-5
V gene: TRBV5-1
D gene: NA
CDR3 protein: CASSLGQTQYF
CDR3 DNA: TGCGCCAGCAGCTTGGGACAGACCCAGTACTTC

clone size: NA
J gene: TRBJ1-2
V gene: TRBV2
D gene: NA
CDR3 protein: CASSGYPVNYGYTF
CDR3 DNA: TGTGCCAGCAGTGGGTACCCCGTTAACTATGGCTACACCTTC

clone size: NA
J gene: TRBJ1-1
V gene: TRBV6-1
D gene: NA
CDR3 protein: CASMQTRNTEAFF
CDR3 DNA: TGTGCCAGCATGCAGACACGCAACACTGAAGCTTTCTTT

clone size: NA
J gene: TRBJ2-5
V gene: TRBV28
D gene: TRBD2
CDR3 protein: CASRSRRAGGQETQYF
CDR3 DNA: TGTGCCAGCAGGAGCCGGCGGGCGGGGGGCCAAGAGACCCAGTACTTC

clone size: many
J gene: TRBJ1-5
V gene: TRBV6-2/TRBV6-3
D gene: NA
CDR3 protein: CASSYSMAGRSQPQHF
CDR3 DNA: TGTGCCAGCAGTTACTCGATGGCGGGACGGAGTCAGCCCCAGCATTTT

clone size: NA
J gene: TRBJ2-1
V gene: TRBV20-1
D gene: NA
CDR3 protein: CSARAQKVYNEQFF
CDR3 DNA: TGCAGTGCTAGAGCTCAAAAGGTCTACAATGAGCAGTTCTTC

clone size: NA
J gene: TRBJ2-1
V gene: TRBV9
D gene: NA
CDR3 protein: CASSVAGHPSSYNEQFF
CDR3 DNA: TGTGCCAGCAGCGTAGCGGGACATCCGAGCTCCTACAATGAGCAGTTCTTC

clone size: NA
J gene: TRBJ1-3
V gene: TRBV11-2
D gene: NA
CDR3 protein: CASSSPSFATSSGNTIYF
CDR3 DNA: TGTGCCAGCAGCTCTCCCTCCTTTGCGACGAGCTCTGGAAACACCATATATTTT

clone size: many
J gene: TRBJ1-4
V gene: TRBV7-9
D gene: NA
CDR3 protein: CASSSEVTRATNEKLFF
CDR3 DNA: TGTGCCAGCAGCTCAGAAGTAACACGTGCAACTAATGAAAAACTGTTTTTT

clone size: NA
J gene: TRBJ1-1
V gene: TRBV29-1
D gene: NA
CDR3 protein: CSVGGQGNTEAFF
CDR3 DNA: TGCAGCGTTGGGGGGCAGGGCAACACTGAAGCTTTCTTT

clone size: NA
J gene: TRBJ2-4
V gene: TRBV4-3
D gene: NA
CDR3 protein: CASSQGSGLGANIQYF
CDR3 DNA: TGCGCCAGCAGCCAAGGTTCGGGACTCGGCGCGAACATTCAGTACTTC

clone size: NA
J gene: TRBJ2-3
V gene: TRBV24-1
D gene: NA
CDR3 protein: CATSDLGDTDTQYF
CDR3 DNA: TGTGCCACCAGTGATTTGGGGGACACAGATACGCAGTATTTT

clone size: NA
J gene: TRBJ2-7
V gene: TRBV10-2
D gene: TRBD1
CDR3 protein: CASSARDRGLRGYEQYF
CDR3 DNA: TGCGCCAGCAGTGCTCGGGACAGGGGGCTTCGGGGCTACGAGCAGTACTTC

clone size: NA
J gene: TRBJ1-2
V gene: TRBV7-9
D gene: TRBD1
CDR3 protein: CASSRRTGANYGYTF
CDR3 DNA: TGTGCCAGCAGTCGAAGGACAGGGGCGAACTATGGCTACACCTTC

clone size: NA
J gene: TRBJ2-1
V gene: TRBV21-1
D gene: NA
CDR3 protein: CASSKEAEHEQFF
CDR3 DNA: TGTGCCAGCAGCAAAGAAGCGGAGCATGAGCAGTTCTTC

clone size: NA
J gene: TRBJ1-3
V gene: TRBV2
D gene: NA
CDR3 protein: CASSVARAGNTIYF
CDR3 DNA: TGTGCCAGCAGTGTAGCCAGGGCCGGAAACACCATATATTTT

clone size: NA
J gene: TRBJ1-1
V gene: TRBV4-3
D gene: NA
CDR3 protein: CASSQDAGDTEAFF
CDR3 DNA: TGCGCCAGCAGCCAAGATGCGGGGGACACTGAAGCTTTCTTT

clone size: few
J gene: TRBJ1-2
V gene: TRBV4-3
D gene: NA
CDR3 protein: CASSQEAASGGYTF
CDR3 DNA: TGCGCCAGCAGCCAAGAGGCAGCGTCCGGCGGCTACACCTTC

clone size: NA
J gene: TRBJ2-3
V gene: TRBV20-1
D gene: NA
CDR3 protein: CSARDLASESTDTQYF
CDR3 DNA: TGCAGTGCTAGAGATCTGGCTTCTGAAAGCACAGATACGCAGTATTTT

clone size: few
J gene: TRBJ1-1
V gene: TRBV2
D gene: NA
CDR3 protein: CASGEAPNTEAFF
CDR3 DNA: TGTGCCAGCGGTGAAGCCCCTAACACTGAAGCTTTCTTT

clone size: few
J gene: TRBJ1-1
V gene: TRBV24-1
D gene: NA
CDR3 protein: CATSDTMNTEAFF
CDR3 DNA: TGTGCCACCAGTGACACTATGAACACTGAAGCTTTCTTT

clone size: few
J gene: TRBJ1-1
V gene: TRBV20-1
D gene: NA
CDR3 protein: CSARDRWRRVEAFF
CDR3 DNA: TGCAGTGCTAGAGATCGGTGGCGTAGAGTTGAAGCTTTCTTT

clone size: NA
J gene: TRBJ1-1
V gene: TRBV5-1
D gene: NA
CDR3 protein: CASSRGINTEAFF
CDR3 DNA: TGCGCCAGCAGCCGGGGAATTAACACTGAAGCTTTCTTT

clone size: NA
J gene: TRBJ2-3
V gene: TRBV10-1
D gene: TRBD2
CDR3 protein: CASIRTSGVADTQYF
CDR3 DNA: TGCGCCAGCATTAGGACTAGCGGGGTGGCGGATACGCAGTATTTT

clone size: NA
J gene: TRBJ2-4
V gene: TRBV27
D gene: NA
CDR3 protein: CASSATSGRKNIQYF
CDR3 DNA: TGTGCCAGCAGTGCAACGTCGGGTAGGAAAAACATTCAGTACTTC

clone size: many
J gene: TRBJ1-1
V gene: TRBV20-1
D gene: TRBD1
CDR3 protein: CSATPRDRGTEAFF
CDR3 DNA: TGCAGTGCTACGCCCCGGGACAGGGGAACTGAAGCTTTCTTT

clone size: many
J gene: TRBJ1-1
V gene: TRBV5-5
D gene: NA
CDR3 protein: CASSLDYLPNTEAFF
CDR3 DNA: TGTGCCAGCAGCTTGGACTATCTTCCGAACACTGAAGCTTTCTTT

clone size: NA
J gene: TRBJ2-3
V gene: TRBV4-3
D gene: NA
CDR3 protein: CASSQVSWQLPTDTQYF
CDR3 DNA: TGCGCCAGCAGCCAAGTTTCGTGGCAGTTACCCACAGATACGCAGTATTTT

clone size: NA
J gene: TRBJ1-2
V gene: TRBV7-8
D gene: TRBD1
CDR3 protein: CASSLTQGQGSGYTF
CDR3 DNA: TGTGCCAGCAGCTTAACTCAAGGACAGGGAAGTGGCTACACCTTC

clone size: NA
J gene: TRBJ1-6
V gene: TRBV25-1
D gene: TRBD1
CDR3 protein: CASSAQGGNSPLHF
CDR3 DNA: TGTGCCAGCAGTGCTCAGGGGGGCAATTCACCCCTCCACTTT

clone size: NA
J gene: TRBJ2-5
V gene: TRBV20-1
D gene: NA
CDR3 protein: CSAIGGLRTDGETQYF
CDR3 DNA: TGCAGTGCTATAGGCGGCCTCCGGACGGATGGGGAGACCCAGTACTTC

clone size: few
J gene: TRBJ1-6
V gene: TRBV5-1
D gene: TRBD1
CDR3 protein: CASRGTGDNSPLHF
CDR3 DNA: TGCGCCAGCAGAGGGACAGGGGATAATTCACCCCTCCACTTT

clone size: NA
J gene: TRBJ1-1
V gene: TRBV29-1
D gene: NA
CDR3 protein: CSVLGRMNTEAFF
CDR3 DNA: TGCAGCGTACTGGGACGGATGAACACTGAAGCTTTCTTT

clone size: NA
J gene: TRBJ2-3
V gene: TRBV5-6
D gene: NA
CDR3 protein: CASSIMVTTRTDTQYF
CDR3 DNA: TGTGCCAGCAGCATCATGGTCACTACACGCACAGATACGCAGTATTTT

clone size: NA
J gene: TRBJ2-3
V gene: TRBV6-5
D gene: NA
CDR3 protein: CASSYRRFYTDTQYF
CDR3 DNA: TGTGCCAGCAGTTACCGACGGTTTTACACAGATACGCAGTATTTT

clone size: NA
J gene: TRBJ1-2
V gene: TRBV20-1
D gene: TRBD1
CDR3 protein: CSAYHGQGAGGYTF
CDR3 DNA: TGCAGTGCTTACCACGGACAGGGGGCTGGTGGCTACACCTTC

clone size: once
J gene: TRBJ1-2
V gene: TRBV3-1
D gene: NA
CDR3 protein: CASSQEVSGYGYTF
CDR3 DNA: TGTGCCAGCAGCCAAGAGGTGAGCGGCTATGGCTACACCTTC

clone size: many
J gene: TRBJ1-1
V gene: TRBV7-9
D gene: NA
CDR3 protein: CASTGRGTEAFF
CDR3 DNA: TGTGCCAGCACGGGGAGAGGCACTGAAGCTTTCTTT

clone size: many
J gene: TRBJ1-1
V gene: TRBV11-2
D gene: NA
CDR3 protein: CASSLDRLLRNTEAFF
CDR3 DNA: TGTGCCAGCAGCTTAGATCGGCTGCTGAGGAACACTGAAGCTTTCTTT

clone size: NA
J gene: TRBJ1-1
V gene: TRBV30
D gene: NA
CDR3 protein: CAWSYSGRTEAFF
CDR3 DNA: TGTGCCTGGAGTTATTCTGGGAGAACTGAAGCTTTCTTT

clone size: few
J gene: TRBJ2-3
V gene: TRBV7-9
D gene: TRBD2
CDR3 protein: CASSLGASGAPTDTQYF
CDR3 DNA: TGTGCCAGCAGCTTAGGCGCTAGCGGGGCTCCCACAGATACGCAGTATTTT

clone size: many
J gene: TRBJ1-4
V gene: TRBV7-2
D gene: NA
CDR3 protein: CASSFLANVEKLFF
CDR3 DNA: TGTGCCAGCAGCTTCCTCGCAAATGTTGAAAAACTGTTTTTT